This passage covers 3 T cell receptor beta chains from one sample sequenced in a study of Ad26.COV2.S vaccination and SARS-CoV-2 variants (dated by TCRdb to 2020 to 2023). Receptor libraries were prepared by the immunoSEQ multiplex PCR assay. This immuneACCESS table, as held by TCRdb, lists in-frame sequences with V and J called but not all clones. Of the missing ones, under half trace to an unresolved V gene in checked studies; the others have no known cause. Here the sample has about 350,000 clones; about 88% occur a single time. Of the sample, around 11% is held by the ten largest clones. Taken with the paper, the label for treatment or condition translates to: roughly 18 received Ad26.COV2.S at low or high dose, single or two shots; several received placebo; per-sample allocation not given. For vaccine and placebo recipients, repertoires were sequenced using samples collected on day 63 after the first injection.

The sequencing here drew on peripheral blood, taken in a trial of Ad26.COV2.S vaccine versus placebo. The receptors shown here come from a person aged 18-60 years who received the Ad26.COV2.S COVID-19 vaccine or a placebo.

This chain uses TRBV4-1 with TRBJ1-1; weak D call: TRBD1 (5 bases). V lost 5 bases, J lost 0 bases, and 16 bases lay in between. Germline lookup yields CDR1 MGHRA and CDR2 YSYEKL. The CDR3 is 16 residues long. CDR3 sequence reads: CASSVLAGRVNTEAFF. Here the CDR3 DNA reads TGCGCCAGCAGCGTATTGGCGGGGCGGGTGAACACTGAAGCTTTCTTT.

This clone was found many times. The chain uses TRBV5-4 and TRBJ1-3; the D gene is possibly TRBD1 (5 bases). The V and J ends lost 2 bases and 8 bases respectively, with 11 bases between them. Germline V CDR1 and CDR2: SGHNT, YYREEE (reference sequence). The CDR3 spans 13 residues. The CDR3 nucleotides are TGTGCCAGCAGCTTTAGGGGATCGGACACCATATATTTT. As protein: CASSFRGSDTIYF.

This sequence joins TRBV29-1 and TRBJ2-3; a weak D match, TRBD1 (5 bases). With 5 bases removed from V and 0 bases from J, the gap between germline ends came to 15 bases. Germline V gene lookup returns CDR1 SQVTM and CDR2 ANQGSEA. CDR3 size: 15 residues. CDR3 DNA sequence: TGCAGCGTTCGAGTGGGGCAGACTAGCACAGATACGCAGTATTTT. Its translation is CSVRVGQTSTDTQYF.